The rows below give T cell receptor beta chains drawn from one sample of a study of blood T cell repertoires in COVID-19. The method was immunoSEQ multiplex PCR; TCRdb's version includes in-frame clones alone and lacks a portion of them. The sample contains roughly 200,000 clones, 65% to 90% of which appear only once. The sample taken for sequencing was peripheral blood. These receptors all stem from a man older than 75 with acute or convalescent COVID-19. Each CDR3 is given with its conserved first and last residue. D genes are given only for firm matches. Clone size is shown for a subset of rows, as once, few, many or a class of expanded clone.

TRBJ2-5 | NA | TRBV5-1 | TRBD2 | CASSIGLAGVLETQYF | TGCGCCAGCAGCATAGGACTAGCGGGAGTTTTGGAGACCCAGTACTTC
TRBJ1-5 | NA | TRBV2 | NA | CASTWDTTYQPQHF | TGTGCCAGCACATGGGACACAACTTATCAGCCCCAGCATTTT
TRBJ2-3 | NA | TRBV7-9 | TRBD1 | CASSLMGQLFAWGTDTQYF | TGTGCCAGCAGCTTAATGGGACAGCTTTTTGCGTGGGGCACAGATACGCAGTATTTT
TRBJ2-1 | once | TRBV29-1 | NA | CSVAAFRGSEQFF | TGCAGCGTTGCGGCCTTCCGGGGGAGTGAGCAGTTCTTC
TRBJ2-7 | NA | TRBV18 | NA | CASSPPMSPGGVDEQYF | TGTGCCAGCTCACCACCGATGTCACCGGGCGGGGTGGACGAGCAGTACTTC
TRBJ2-1 | NA | TRBV7-6 | TRBD1 | CASSLAAGGPYNEQFF | TGTGCCAGCAGCTTAGCAGCAGGGGGCCCCTACAATGAGCAGTTCTTC
TRBJ2-7 | once | TRBV28 | TRBD2 | CASRGTSGSYEQYF | TGTGCCAGCAGGGGGACTAGCGGGAGCTACGAGCAGTACTTC
TRBJ2-3 | NA | TRBV10-2 | TRBD2 | CASSAGTSGTDTQYF | TGCGCCAGCAGCGCCGGGACTAGCGGCACAGATACGCAGTATTTT
TRBJ1-1 | NA | TRBV6-2/TRBV6-3 | NA | CASSFPGGKNAEAFF | TGTGCCAGCAGTTTCCCGGGGGGGAAGAACGCTGAAGCTTTCTTT
TRBJ1-2 | NA | TRBV30 | TRBD1 | CAWSVVRGQGYTF | TGTGCCTGGAGTGTAGTCAGGGGGCAAGGCTACACCTTC
TRBJ2-2 | NA | TRBV5-1 | TRBD1 | CASSPGQGSAGELFF | TGCGCCAGCAGCCCAGGACAGGGTTCCGCCGGGGAGCTGTTTTTT
TRBJ2-3 | NA | TRBV4-1 | TRBD1 | CASSQSGGGDTQYF | TGCGCCAGCAGCCAGTCAGGGGGTGGGGATACGCAGTATTTT
TRBJ1-5 | few | TRBV6-6 | NA | CASSYGGNQPQHF | TGTGCCAGCAGTTACGGCGGAAATCAGCCCCAGCATTTT
TRBJ2-7 | NA | TRBV12-3/TRBV12-4 | NA | CASSLGTKDEQYF | TGTGCCAGCAGTTTGGGGACAAAGGACGAGCAGTACTTC
TRBJ2-2 | NA | TRBV7-8 | TRBD2 | CASSSGLAGELFF | TGTGCCAGCAGCTCTGGACTAGCCGGGGAGCTGTTTTTT
TRBJ2-3 | NA | TRBV18 | NA | CASSAGTDTQYF | TGTGCCAGCTCAGCGGGAACAGATACGCAGTATTTT
TRBJ2-7 | NA | TRBV30 | TRBD2 | CAWASGGIEQYF | TGTGCCTGGGCCTCCGGGGGGATCGAGCAGTACTTC
TRBJ1-4 | NA | TRBV19 | TRBD1 | CASAETGAWKLFF | TGTGCCAGCGCTGAGACAGGGGCGTGGAAACTGTTTTTT
TRBJ1-4 | once | TRBV19 | NA | CASGGGVTNEKLFF | TGTGCCAGTGGGGGGGGAGTAACTAATGAAAAACTGTTTTTT
TRBJ1-2 | few | TRBV11-2 | NA | CASSLVGYGYTF | TGTGCCAGCAGCTTAGTCGGCTATGGCTACACCTTC
TRBJ2-2 | NA | TRBV27 | NA | CASKRAQVNTGELFF | TGTGCCAGCAAAAGGGCACAGGTGAACACCGGGGAGCTGTTTTTT
TRBJ2-1 | NA | TRBV19 | NA | CASTPGVEQFF | TGTGCCAGTACCCCGGGAGTAGAGCAGTTCTTC
TRBJ1-1 | NA | TRBV7-9 | NA | CASSLVEGVWAFF | TGTGCCAGCAGCTTAGTTGAAGGGGTCTGGGCTTTCTTT
TRBJ2-1 | NA | TRBV9 | TRBD2 | CASSVAGLAGNEQFF | TGTGCCAGCAGCGTAGCGGGACTAGCGGGCAATGAGCAGTTCTTC
TRBJ1-4 | NA | TRBV2 | NA | CASSGGQLGGKLFF | TGTGCCAGCAGTGGGGGCCAGCTGGGGGGAAAACTGTTTTTT
TRBJ2-3 | NA | TRBV18 | NA | CASSPPNQGSTDTQYF | TGTGCCAGCTCACCACCGAACCAGGGTAGCACAGATACGCAGTATTTT
TRBJ2-2 | NA | TRBV14 | NA | CASSQDQIRGPAGELFF | TGTGCCAGCAGCCAAGATCAGATACGAGGTCCCGCCGGGGAGCTGTTTTTT
TRBJ2-1 | NA | TRBV7-3 | NA | CASSKSFGDEQFF | TGTGCCAGCAGTAAAAGCTTCGGGGATGAGCAGTTCTTC
TRBJ1-2 | NA | TRBV19 | TRBD1 | CASSNKPGQGDGYTF | TGTGCCAGTAGTAACAAACCGGGACAGGGGGATGGCTACACCTTT
TRBJ2-3 | once | TRBV7-8 | TRBD2 | CASRPYAGEGDTQYF | TGTGCCAGCCGACCTTACGCCGGGGAGGGAGATACGCAGTATTTT
TRBJ2-4 | NA | TRBV6-6 | TRBD1 | CASSTRDRGNIQYF | TGTGCCAGCAGTACCCGGGACAGGGGAAACATTCAGTACTTC
TRBJ2-5 | NA | TRBV7-9 | NA | CASSLAQNQETQYF | TGTGCCAGCAGCTTAGCTCAGAACCAAGAGACCCAGTACTTC
TRBJ2-2 | NA | TRBV10-3 | TRBD2 | CAIRLAGGTNTGELFF | TGTGCCATCAGACTAGCGGGAGGTACGAACACCGGGGAGCTGTTTTTT
TRBJ2-7 | NA | TRBV19 | TRBD2 | CASSEGTSGMYEQYF | TGTGCCAGTAGTGAAGGGACTAGCGGGATGTACGAGCAGTACTTC
TRBJ1-5 | NA | TRBV28 | NA | CASGRSAQPQHF | TGTGCCAGCGGGAGAAGTGCCCAGCCCCAGCATTTT
TRBJ1-2 | NA | TRBV2 | NA | CASSETRTGIFGGYTF | TGTGCCAGCAGTGAAACCCGAACAGGGATTTTTGGTGGCTACACCTTC
TRBJ1-1 | NA | TRBV7-8 | TRBD1 | CASSRAGTGNTEAFF | TGTGCCAGCAGCCGAGCGGGGACAGGGAACACTGAAGCTTTCTTT
TRBJ1-2 | NA | TRBV19 | TRBD1 | CASRSKTGAGYTF | TGTGCCAGTAGATCAAAGACAGGGGCTGGCTACACCTTC
TRBJ2-2 | NA | TRBV5-1 | TRBD2 | CASTTLAGGNTGELFF | TGCGCCAGTACCACCCTAGCGGGAGGCAACACCGGGGAGCTGTTTTTT
TRBJ2-7 | once | TRBV6-5 | NA | CASSYTDSTTYEQYF | TGTGCCAGCAGTTACACTGACAGTACCACCTACGAGCAGTACTTC
TRBJ2-1 | many | TRBV19 | NA | CASSILGAGEQFF | TGTGCCAGTAGTATACTGGGCGCGGGTGAGCAGTTCTTC
TRBJ2-2 | once | TRBV4-2 | TRBD2 | CASSERESSGELFF | TGTGCCAGCAGCGAGCGGGAGTCGAGCGGGGAGCTGTTTTTT
TRBJ2-7 | NA | TRBV19 | NA | CASSMAMSGEQYF | TGTGCCAGTAGTATGGCTATGTCGGGGGAGCAGTACTTC
TRBJ2-3 | NA | TRBV9 | TRBD2 | CASSYREGPTTDTQYF | TGTGCCAGCAGCTACCGGGAGGGGCCAACCACAGATACGCAGTATTTT
TRBJ2-1 | NA | TRBV18 | TRBD2 | CASSQSMGGAYNEQFF | TGTGCCAGCTCGCAATCGATGGGGGGGGCCTACAATGAGCAGTTCTTC
TRBJ1-3 | NA | TRBV27 | NA | CASSLRAGNTIYF | TGTGCCAGCAGCCTCAGGGCTGGAAACACCATATATTTT
TRBJ2-2 | NA | TRBV3-1/TRBV3-2 | NA | CASSRLRGGTGELFF | TGTGCCAGCAGCCGTCTCAGGGGTGGCACCGGGGAGCTGTTTTTT
TRBJ1-2 | few | TRBV6-5 | NA | CASSYTGSYGYTF | TGTGCCAGCAGTTACACAGGTTCCTATGGCTACACCTTC
TRBJ1-6 | few | TRBV3-1/TRBV3-2 | NA | CASSQGRRDNSPLHF | TGTGCCAGCAGCCAAGGGAGGAGGGATAATTCACCCCTCCACTTT
TRBJ2-3 | NA | TRBV7-9 | NA | CASSLLSATSTDTQYF | TGTGCCAGCAGCTTACTTAGCGCGACTAGCACAGATACGCAGTATTTT
TRBJ1-6 | NA | TRBV5-4 | NA | CASSLQGRNNSPLHF | TGTGCCAGCAGCTTACAGGGACGGAATAATTCACCCCTCCACTTT
TRBJ2-7 | NA | TRBV7-2 | TRBD1 | CASSPGGTGSYEQYF | TGTGCCAGCAGCCCTGGCGGGACAGGGTCCTACGAGCAGTACTTC
TRBJ1-3 | NA | TRBV7-2 | NA | CASGQSSGNTIYF | TGTGCCAGCGGACAGAGCTCTGGAAACACCATATATTTT
TRBJ2-2 | NA | TRBV28 | NA | CASRTGTNTGELFF | TGTGCCAGCAGGACCGGGACGAACACCGGGGAGCTGTTTTTT
TRBJ2-5 | NA | TRBV7-9 | TRBD1 | CASSSTGVKETQYF | TGTGCCAGCAGCTCCACAGGGGTGAAGGAGACCCAGTACTTC
TRBJ2-2 | NA | TRBV3-1/TRBV3-2 | TRBD1 | CASSQVWAPTGENNTGELFF | TGTGCCAGCAGCCAAGTATGGGCCCCCACAGGGGAGAACAACACCGGGGAGCTGTTTTTT
TRBJ1-1 | NA | TRBV7-2 | TRBD1 | CASSLLQGGTEAFF | TGTGCCAGCAGCTTATTACAGGGGGGTACTGAAGCTTTCTTT
TRBJ2-3 | NA | TRBV6-2/TRBV6-3 | NA | CASSFGSHTQYF | TGTGCCAGCAGTTTTGGGAGTCATACGCAGTATTTT
TRBJ2-1 | NA | TRBV7-2 | TRBD1 | CASSLVTGHKEQFF | TGTGCCAGCAGCTTAGTGACAGGGCATAAAGAGCAGTTCTTC